Presented here are 8 T cell receptor beta chains from one specimen sequenced in a study of blood T cell repertoires in COVID-19. Only in-frame clones appear in the TCRdb table, and some are missing; sequencing was by immunoSEQ multiplex PCR. The repertoire has about 340,000 clones, around nine tenths of them found once; the top ten carry just under 7.5%. Material for sequencing was peripheral blood. The origin of the receptors is a woman aged 70-85 years with COVID-19, enrolled during active disease.

The J gene is TRBJ1-2, the V gene TRBV7-9; 10 positions match TRBD1. Germline CDR1 and CDR2: SEHNR and FQNEAQ (reference sequence). Germline trimming cut 4 bases from V and 8 bases from J; bases unmatched to any gene: 7. The CDR3 is made up of 14 amino acids. CDR3 amino acids: CASSSTGGERGYTF. The CDR3 nucleotides read TGTGCCAGCAGCTCGACAGGGGGCGAGAGAGGCTACACCTTC.

CDR3 region: CASSFSGVGSYEQYF. The DNA for the CDR3 is TGTGCCAGCAGCTTCTCAGGGGTCGGCTCCTACGAGCAGTACTTC. The chain is built from TRBV7-2 and TRBJ2-7; a weak D match, TRBD1 (6 bases). The CDR3 is 15 amino acids. The germline V gene encodes CDR1 SGHTA and CDR2 FQGNSA. Trimming pared 3 bases from V and 0 bases from J, leaving 12 bases between.

The rearrangement joins TRBV7-8 to TRBJ2-7; TRBD2 is a possible D gene (6 bases). This CDR3 is 15 amino acids long. V gave up 5 bases and J gave up 1 base, with 15 bases separating them. The germline CDR1 and CDR2 sequences are SGHVS and FQNEAQ. In DNA, the CDR3 is TGTGCCAGCAGCGGCGGGACGGTGAGGTCCTACGAGCAGTACTTC. It codes for CASSGGTVRSYEQYF.

This sequence joins TRBV5-1 and TRBJ1-5; D is unresolved. CDR1 and CDR2 (germline): SGHRS, YFSETQ. V was shortened by 4 bases and J by 4 bases, with 18 bases between the two germline ends. The CDR3 totals 16 residues. CDR3 loop: CASSPTGFGGNQPQHF. For the CDR3, the DNA is TGCGCCAGCAGCCCCACTGGGTTTGGAGGGAATCAGCCCCAGCATTTT.

The chain joins TRBV27 to TRBJ2-1; unclear D gene. This CDR3 spans 16 amino acids. V was cut by 8 bases and J by 0 bases, with 17 bases left in between. Germline V lookup: CDR1 MNHEY, CDR2 SMNVEV (reference sequence). CDR3 coding DNA: TGTGCCAGCGGGCACCCTCCGGTGAGCTCCTACAATGAGCAGTTCTTC. Translated, it gives CASGHPPVSSYNEQFF.

The chain joins TRBV7-2 to TRBJ1-2; 7 positions agree with TRBD1. Trimming cost V 6 bases and J 5 bases; bases outside gene matches: 6. Germline V lookup: CDR1 SGHTA, CDR2 FQGNSA. The CDR3 covers 13 residues. CDR3 sequence reads: CASSPMGQYGYTF. The CDR3 coding sequence is TGTGCCAGCAGTCCTATGGGACAGTATGGCTACACCTTC. The whole variable domain, filled in from reference TRBV7-2 and TRBJ1-2, reads GAGVSQSPSNKVTEKGKDVELRCDPISGHTALYWYRQSLGQGLEFLIYFQGNSAPDKSGLPSDRFSAERTGGSVSTLTIQRTQQEDSAVYLCASSPMGQYGYTFGSGTRLTVV.

The chain couples TRBV9 to TRBJ1-3; perhaps TRBD1 as D (5 bases). Deletions cut 0 bases from V and 3 bases from J, with 10 bases between. Germline V gene lookup returns CDR1 SGDLS and CDR2 YYNGEE. This CDR3 is 15 amino acids long. The CDR3 is CASSVGGAVGNTIYF. The CDR3 nucleotides are TGTGCCAGCAGCGTAGGCGGGGCAGTTGGAAACACCATATATTTT.

The rearrangement joins TRBV19 to TRBJ2-7, with D unclear. The CDR3 is 13 amino acids. The V end was cut by 0 bases, the J end by 7 bases, with 10 bases between. Germline V gives CDR1 LNHDA, CDR2 SQIVND (reference sequence). The CDR3 spells CASSIEGSREQYF. Written as DNA, the CDR3 is TGTGCCAGTAGTATAGAGGGCTCCCGGGAGCAGTACTTC.